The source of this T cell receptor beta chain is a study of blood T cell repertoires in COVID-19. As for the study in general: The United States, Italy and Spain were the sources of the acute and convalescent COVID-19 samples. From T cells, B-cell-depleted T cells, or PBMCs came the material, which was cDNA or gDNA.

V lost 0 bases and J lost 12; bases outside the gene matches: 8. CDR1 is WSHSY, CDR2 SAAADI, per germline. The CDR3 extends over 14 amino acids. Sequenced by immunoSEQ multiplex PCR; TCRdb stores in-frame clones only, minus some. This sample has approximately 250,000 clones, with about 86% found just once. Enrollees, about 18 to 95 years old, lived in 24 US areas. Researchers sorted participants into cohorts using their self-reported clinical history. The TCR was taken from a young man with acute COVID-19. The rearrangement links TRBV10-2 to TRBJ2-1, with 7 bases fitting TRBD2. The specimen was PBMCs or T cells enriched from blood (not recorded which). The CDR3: CASSESGTNWGQFF. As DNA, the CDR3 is TGCGCCAGCAGTGAGTCCGGGACTAACTGGGGGCAGTTCTTC.